The next 2 T cell receptor beta chains were all read from a single sample in a study of regulatory T cells in long-lasting Graves disease. The time point here: newly diagnosed GD, antithyroid drugs for less than 3 months. After RNA was extracted from PBMCs, the TCR library was made from it. iRepertoire HTBI primers and Arm-PCR of CDR3 regions built TCR beta libraries. Via MiXCR, TCRdb re-called the multiplex PCR reads, giving one row per CDR3 protein. The data show more than 400,000 distinct CDR3 sequences, 16% seen once. The sample also formed part of further work on T cells in Graves' hyperthyroidism and ophthalmopathy.

The sequences come from peripheral blood mononuclear cells (PBMCs), collected at new diagnosis, from a patient treated with antithyroid drugs. All receptors derive from a woman between 25 and 40 years old with Graves disease.

The CDR3 protein is CASRQGRRGNYGYTF. The CDR3 DNA reads as TGTGCCAGTAGACAGGGGCGCCGGGGGAACTATGGCTACACCTTC. V gene TRBV19 combines with J gene TRBJ1-2, with 7 positions matching TRBD1. J gave up 2 bases and V 6 bases, and 9 bases lay outside the gene matches. Germline V gives CDR1 LNHDA, CDR2 SQIVND (reference sequence). This CDR3 region has 15 residues. Full variable domain (remainder filled in from reference TRBV19 and TRBJ1-2): DGGITQSPKYLFRKEGQNVTLSCEQNLNHDAMYWYRQDPGQGLRLIYYSQIVNDFQKGDIAEGYSVSREKKESFPLTVTSAQKNPTAFYLCASRQGRRGNYGYTFGSGTRLTVV.

The sample holds many counts of this clonotype. This chain connects TRBV7-9 to TRBJ2-3, with 8 bases identical to TRBD1. The CDR3 consists of 16 residues. V lost 3 bases, J lost 6 bases, and 11 bases stayed unmatched. Germline V CDR1 and CDR2: SEHNR, FQNEAQ (reference sequence). The DNA for the CDR3 is TGTGCCAGCAGCTTCCCTGGACAGGGTTGGATGGATACGCAGTATTTT. This sequence encodes CASSFPGQGWMDTQYF. Variable domain in full (rest from reference TRBV7-9 and TRBJ2-3): DTGVSQNPRHKITKRGQNVTFRCDPISEHNRLYWYRQTLGQGPEFLTYFQNEAQLEKSRLLSDRFSAERPKGSFSTLEIQRTEQGDSAMYLCASSFPGQGWMDTQYFGPGTRLTVL.